Here is one T cell receptor (beta chain) with its context. Per germline, CDR1 MNHEY and CDR2 SMNVEV (reference sequence). The CDR3 totals 17 residues. The ends lost 8 bases at V and 6 bases at J; junction bases unmatched: 16. Every PCR received spiked-in synthetic TCR analog templates. The repertoire was sequenced with immunoSEQ multiplex PCR; TCRdb's copy has only in-frame clones and lacks some. The sample yields 100,000 to 150,000 clones, 84% seen once. The data belong to a study of PD-L1 blockade in urothelial cancer. Study as a whole: Prior regimens of chemotherapy numbered 0 to 3 per patient. T cells numbered a median of about 140,000 in the blood samples.

Time point described: pretreatment peripheral blood. The patients' disease, urothelial carcinoma, was locally advanced or metastatic. This sequence originates from a man between 50 and 59 years old with urothelial cancer. The V call is TRBV27, the J call TRBJ2-2; 9 bases fit TRBD1. Sequences were derived from PBMCs, sampled around atezolizumab (anti-PD-L1) treatment. The CDR3, as DNA: TGTGCCAGCTCCTTCGCTCCGGGACAGGGAACCGCCGGGGAGCTGTTTTTT. Protein sequence: CASSFAPGQGTAGELFF.